This entry concerns a single T cell receptor (beta chain). The antigen is not known. MiXCR, run by TCRdb on the reads, gives a single entry per CDR3 protein. The profile shows around 900,000 distinct CDR3 sequences, around 30% of them singletons. Trimming removed 5 bases at V and 3 bases at J, with 11 bases between. Germline CDR1 reads SQVTM; CDR2 reads ANQGSEA. The CDR3 has 12 amino acids. These data are taken from a study of T cell repertoires in cytomegalovirus infection. Across the whole study: CMV epitopes in the study were HLA-C-restricted (recently identified) and HLA-B-restricted (well studied).

General study findings and limits: CMV carriers with the relevant HLA were identified by cumulative public TCR beta family frequency. In two of eight donors, the top clonotype was HLA-C-restricted CMV-specific.

This material consisted of cultured CD8+ T cells from PBMCs, taken from culture after CMV antigen stimulation. The clonotype originates from a human donor in good health (CMV status not recorded). Some clones in this sample may be carry-over from other donors' samples. The chain joins TRBV29-1 to TRBJ2-7, with D hard to call. CDR3 loop: CSVFEQNYEQYF. In nucleotides, the CDR3 is TGCAGCGTTTTTGAACAAAACTACGAGCAGTACTTC.